The following is a T cell receptor beta chain sequence with its context. Its antigen is not known. The data derive from a study of shared clonotypes between healthy human individuals. Study-wide context: CD8 memory received one plate per donor, CD8 naive two, CD4 memory three and CD4 naive three. The study, taken as a whole, reports: Incompleteness in sorted-subset sequencing, despite large depth, was shown by rarefaction. Apart from blood, nothing was sampled; tissue repertoires likely differ.

Germline-derived CDR1 and CDR2 are SGHTA and FQGNSA. The CDR3 sequence is 14 residues long. The V and J ends lost 4 bases and 4 bases, in that order; junction bases with no gene match: 5. Sorted-subset replicate PCRs used 200 to 250 ng DNA, around 27,000 T cell genomes. Sequenced by immunoSEQ multiplex PCR; TCRdb stores in-frame clones only, minus some. The sample lists under 650,000 clones, around 96% occurring once. The receptor was derived from a woman aged 25 to 39 in good health. Sequenced: naive CD4+ T cells sorted from blood. Indicated subset: CD45RA+ positively selected. V usage is TRBV7-2 and J usage is TRBJ2-5, with 8 bases matching TRBD1. The CDR3 nucleotides read TGTGCCAGCAGCTCCCGGACAGGGACAGAGACCCAGTACTTC. Its translation: CASSSRTGTETQYF.